This passage covers 26 T cell receptor beta chains from one sample sequenced in a study of pediatric ulcerative colitis. Clones were read by immunoSEQ multiplex PCR, and TCRdb kept only the in-frame ones, dropping some. The top ten clones hold more than 6% of a sample with approximately 9,000 clones, 88% of them seen once. The sample was blood. The receptors originated from a girl between 10 and 17 years old with moderate ulcerative colitis.

The chain combines TRBV18 with TRBJ2-1; 8 nucleotides agree with TRBD1. V was pared by 2 bases and J by 3 bases, with 6 bases of the junction left unmatched. The germline V gene has CDR1 KGHSH and CDR2 LQKENI. This CDR3 has 16 residues. The CDR3 DNA sequence: TGTGCCAGCTCACCAAGGACAGGGTTTGACTACAATGAGCAGTTCTTC. Residues: CASSPRTGFDYNEQFF.

V and J are TRBV7-8 and TRBJ2-2; 8 nucleotides align to TRBD2. CDR1 and CDR2 from the germline V gene are SGHVS and FQNEAQ. J was trimmed by 3 bases and V by 5 bases; bases with no gene match: 11. There are 17 residues in the CDR3. CDR3 in DNA: TGTGCCAGCAGCCCCCGGGTAGCGGGGCGGTACACCGGGGAGCTGTTTTTT. Its translation is CASSPRVAGRYTGELFF.

The V and J genes are TRBV6-5 and TRBJ2-7, with TRBD1 matching 11 bases. CDR1 MNHEY and CDR2 SVGAGI come from the germline V gene. The V gene end was trimmed by 2 bases and the J gene end by 7 bases; junction bases not matched to a gene: 4. This CDR3 is 14 amino acids long. The CDR3, as DNA: TGTGCCAGCAGTTACGGACAGGGGGCGGGTGAGCAGTACTTC. It translates to CASSYGQGAGEQYF.

The rearrangement joins TRBV10-3 to TRBJ1-1, with a possible D match to TRBD1 (6 bases). Germline V gene lookup returns CDR1 ENHRY and CDR2 SYGVKD. The CDR3 sequence is 15 residues long. V lost 1 base and J lost 4, with 13 bases in between. The chain's CDR3 is CAISEFAGVGTEAFF. For the CDR3, the DNA is TGTGCCATCAGTGAGTTCGCAGGGGTCGGCACTGAAGCTTTCTTT.

For the CDR3, the DNA is TGTGCCAGCAGCGACAGGGGCCATAATGAAAAACTGTTTTTT. Its protein is CASSDRGHNEKLFF. The rearrangement links TRBV27 to TRBJ1-4, with TRBD1 matching 8 bases. The CDR3 loop spans 14 amino acids. The germline V gene encodes CDR1 MNHEY and CDR2 SMNVEV (reference sequence). V trimming: 6 bases; J trimming: 4 bases; junction bases outside the gene matches: 4. Full variable domain (remainder filled in from reference TRBV27 and TRBJ1-4): EAQVTQNPRYLITVTGKKLTVTCSQNMNHEYMSWYRQDPGLGLRQIYYSMNVEVTDKGDVPEGYKVSRKEKRNFPLILESPSPNQTSLYFCASSDRGHNEKLFFGSGTQLSVL.

V usage is TRBV19 and J usage is TRBJ1-3; a possible D gene is TRBD1 (5 bases). The germline V and J ends were trimmed by 3 bases and 0 bases, with 9 bases remaining between them. This CDR3 has 15 amino acids. In germline, CDR1 is LNHDA, CDR2 SQIVND (reference sequence). Here the CDR3 DNA reads TGTGCCAGTAGTATCGGGACGGACTCTGGAAACACCATATATTTT. It codes for CASSIGTDSGNTIYF.

The chain combines TRBV19 with TRBJ1-2, with D perhaps matching TRBD1 (5 bases). From germline, CDR1 is LNHDA and CDR2 SQIVND (reference sequence). This CDR3 contains 14 residues. V lost 5 bases and J 3 bases, leaving 13 bases between the germline ends. The CDR3 sequence: CASSVTEGHYGYTF. CDR3 sequence (DNA): TGTGCCAGTAGTGTGACAGAGGGACACTATGGCTACACCTTC. Full variable domain (rest looked up from reference TRBV19 and TRBJ1-2): DGGITQSPKYLFRKEGQNVTLSCEQNLNHDAMYWYRQDPGQGLRLIYYSQIVNDFQKGDIAEGYSVSREKKESFPLTVTSAQKNPTAFYLCASSVTEGHYGYTFGSGTRLTVV.

The chain joins TRBV4-1 to TRBJ1-2; 11 bases agree with TRBD1. The CDR3 has 15 amino acids. Germline values: CDR1 MGHRA, CDR2 YSYEKL. With V trimmed by 3 bases and J by 8 bases, 8 bases remained unmatched. CDR3 loop: CASSHYWGQGGGYTF. CDR3 in DNA: TGCGCCAGCAGCCACTACTGGGGACAGGGGGGCGGCTACACCTTC.

The chain carries TRBV28 and TRBJ1-2; D is possibly TRBD1 (5 bases). V was pared by 5 bases and J by 4 bases, with 14 bases between. The CDR3 length is 14 residues. Germline assignment: CDR1 MDHEN and CDR2 SYDVKM. This CDR3 is CASSNIQGFYGYTF. The CDR3 nucleotides are TGTGCCAGCAGTAACATCCAGGGCTTCTATGGCTACACCTTC.

V usage is TRBV2 and J usage is TRBJ2-1; 11 bases agree with TRBD2. J gave up 7 bases and V 2 bases, and 4 bases lay outside the gene matches. CDR3 size: 15 residues. Germline V gene data show CDR1 as SNHLY and CDR2 as FYNNEI. The CDR3 sequence: CASSERLAGKNEQFF. The CDR3 DNA follows: TGTGCCAGCAGTGAACGACTAGCGGGAAAAAATGAGCAGTTCTTC.

Only a few counts were recorded for this clone. In DNA, the CDR3 is TGTGCCAGCAAACATCGACAGGGGGAGAACACTGAAGCTTTCTTT. This gives the protein CASKHRQGENTEAFF. The chain couples TRBV19 to TRBJ1-1; 9 nucleotides agree with TRBD1. V lost 9 bases and J lost 1; bases outside the gene matches: 9. Per the germline V gene, CDR1 is LNHDA and CDR2 is SQIVND (reference sequence). This CDR3 is 15 amino acids long.

The chain carries TRBV7-8 and TRBJ1-5; the match to TRBD1 covers 9 bases. The CDR3 consists of 15 residues. In germline, CDR1 is SGHVS, CDR2 FQNEAQ. With 3 bases clipped from V and 6 bases from J, the junction kept 6 bases outside the gene matches. The CDR3: CASSFAGTGSQPQHF. The DNA of the CDR3 is TGTGCCAGCAGCTTTGCCGGGACAGGGAGTCAGCCCCAGCATTTT.

The J gene is TRBJ2-7, the V gene TRBV27; D is possibly TRBD1 (7 bases). The V and J ends lost 7 bases and 6 bases respectively, with 13 bases between them. This CDR3 is built from 12 residues. Looked up from germline, CDR1 is MNHEY and CDR2 is SMNVEV (reference sequence). CDR3 region: CASTQGGGEQYF. CDR3 DNA: TGTGCCAGCACCCAGGGGGGCGGCGAGCAGTACTTC.

In its sample, this clone was seen a few times. CDR3 sequence reads: CASSWDDTEAFF. The CDR3, as DNA: TGTGCCAGCAGCTGGGATGACACTGAAGCTTTCTTT. The chain links TRBV7-9 to TRBJ1-1, with D uncertain. The germline CDR1 and CDR2 sequences are SEHNR and FQNEAQ (reference sequence). With 4 bases removed from V and 3 bases from J, the gap between germline ends came to 6 bases. The CDR3 has 12 amino acids.

Turning to this clone: This same CDR3 is encoded by further DNA sequences in the sample. The V gene is TRBV5-6, the J gene TRBJ2-5, with 8 bases matching TRBD1. The CDR3 spans 14 residues. V lost 4 bases, J lost 4 bases, and 6 bases stayed unmatched. CDR1 is SGHDT and CDR2 is YYEEEE in the germline V gene. CDR3 sequence (DNA): TGTGCCAGCAGCCTAGGACAGGGAGGAGAGACCCAGTACTTC. This translates into CASSLGQGGETQYF. The full variable domain, its missing parts supplied by reference TRBV5-6 and TRBJ2-5, is DAGVTQSPTHLIKTRGQQVTLRCSPKSGHDTVSWYQQALGQGPQFIFQYYEEEERQRGNFPDRFSGHQFPNYSSELNVNALLLGDSALYLCASSLGQGGETQYFGPGTRLLVL.

The V gene is TRBV2, the J gene TRBJ1-4; TRBD1 matches at 9 bases. Germline assignment: CDR1 SNHLY and CDR2 FYNNEI. The CDR3 sequence is 15 residues long. V lost 6 bases, J lost 3 bases, and 5 bases stayed unmatched. CDR3 region: CASSVTGGPNEKLFF. The CDR3 nucleotides are TGTGCCAGCAGCGTTACAGGGGGCCCTAATGAAAAACTGTTTTTT.

This clone was counted once. The chain joins TRBV18 to TRBJ2-7; unclear D gene. V gave up 1 base and J gave up 2 bases, with 9 bases separating them. The CDR3 is made up of 14 amino acids. Germline CDR1 and CDR2: KGHSH and LQKENI. CDR3 in amino acids: CASSPLVSPYEQYF. The CDR3 DNA reads as TGTGCCAGCTCACCACTAGTGTCCCCCTACGAGCAGTACTTC.

The chain joins TRBV19 to TRBJ2-3; 7 bases agree with TRBD1. This CDR3 is built from 16 residues. CDR1 is LNHDA, CDR2 SQIVND, per germline (reference sequence). After removal of 1 base from V and 2 bases from J, the junction contained 6 bases not matched to a gene. CDR3 coding DNA: TGTGCCAGTAGTATAGCTACAGGGGTACTCACAGATACGCAGTATTTT. The encoded protein is CASSIATGVLTDTQYF.

The CDR3 nucleotides read TGTGCCAGCAGCCCACAGGGGAGGACTGAAGCTTTCTTT. It translates to CASSPQGRTEAFF. The genes are TRBV7-9 and TRBJ1-1; 7 nucleotides match TRBD1. V was clipped by 5 bases and J by 5 bases; unmatched bases: 5. Germline V gene sequence: CDR1 SEHNR, CDR2 FQNEAQ (reference sequence). The CDR3 runs 13 residues.

The chain joins TRBV6-4 to TRBJ2-3; 8 bases are a match to TRBD2. Germline V gene lookup returns CDR1 MRHNA and CDR2 SNTAGT. V was clipped by 4 bases and J by 3 bases; unmatched bases: 0. This CDR3 is 13 amino acids long. The CDR3 DNA reads TGTGCCAGCAGTGCTAGCGGGACAGATACGCAGTATTTT. It yields the protein CASSASGTDTQYF.

This clone has only one observation. The chain employs TRBV19 and TRBJ2-1; D not certain. V lost 5 bases and J lost 0, with 14 bases in between. The CDR3 length is 16 residues. The germline V gene encodes CDR1 LNHDA and CDR2 SQIVND (reference sequence). CDR3 protein: CASSRDWSSSYNEQFF. In DNA, the CDR3 is TGTGCCAGTAGTCGAGACTGGTCGAGCTCCTACAATGAGCAGTTCTTC.

This chain uses TRBV28 with TRBJ1-5, with 7 nucleotides matching TRBD1. V lost 3 bases to trimming and J lost 4 bases; unmatched junction nucleotides: 9. Germline V gene sequence: CDR1 MDHEN, CDR2 SYDVKM. There are 16 residues in the CDR3. Here the CDR3 reads CASSLEGTDFNQPQHF. The CDR3 bases are TGTGCCAGCAGTTTGGAAGGGACAGATTTTAATCAGCCCCAGCATTTT.

The gene calls are TRBV6-5 and TRBJ2-1, with a tentative D call TRBD2 (7 bases). This CDR3 comprises 15 residues. The germline gives CDR1 MNHEY, CDR2 SVGAGI. The germline V and J ends were trimmed by 6 bases and 9 bases, with 21 bases remaining between them. The CDR3 reads CASSWRGGSGAEQFF. The CDR3 DNA reads as TGTGCCAGCAGCTGGCGAGGGGGGAGCGGGGCTGAGCAGTTCTTC.

This chain joins TRBV11-1 and TRBJ2-1; D unclear. From germline, CDR1 is SGHAT and CDR2 FQDESV (reference sequence). This CDR3 has 16 amino acids. V lost 1 base to trimming and J lost 4 bases, with 14 bases between them. The CDR3 reads CASSLGSESLYNEQFF. The CDR3 DNA is TGTGCCAGCAGCTTAGGGAGCGAGAGCTTGTACAATGAGCAGTTCTTC. The entire variable domain, with the rest obtained from reference TRBV11-1 and TRBJ2-1, is as follows: EAEVAQSPRYKITEKSQAVAFWCDPISGHATLYWYRQILGQGPELLVQFQDESVVDDSQLPKDRFSAERLKGVDSTLKIQPAELGDSAMYLCASSLGSESLYNEQFFGPGTRLTVL.

V is TRBV2 and J is TRBJ1-2, with D maybe TRBD1 (6 bases). Germline values: CDR1 SNHLY, CDR2 FYNNEI. V lost 9 bases and J lost 6, with 11 bases in between. The CDR3 covers 11 residues. Written as DNA, the CDR3 is TGTGCCAGGCAGGGGTATAATGGCTACACCTTC. Protein: CARQGYNGYTF.

V gene TRBV7-9 combines with J gene TRBJ2-5; D is perhaps TRBD2 (5 bases). V was trimmed by 5 bases and J by 5 bases, leaving 12 bases between them. The length of the CDR3 is 13 residues. Germline CDR1 is SEHNR and CDR2 is FQNEAQ (reference sequence). Here the CDR3 DNA reads TGTGCCAGCAGCCCTAGGACTCAGGAGACCCAGTACTTC. As protein: CASSPRTQETQYF. Using reference TRBV7-9 and TRBJ2-5 for the parts outside the CDR3, the full variable domain is DTGVSQNPRHKITKRGQNVTFRCDPISEHNRLYWYRQTLGQGPEFLTYFQNEAQLEKSRLLSDRFSAERPKGSFSTLEIQRTEQGDSAMYLCASSPRTQETQYFGPGTRLLVL.